This T cell receptor beta chain emerged from a study of OX40 agonist ivuxolimab in advanced cancers. Concerning this clone itself: Antigen unknown.

The V gene's germline CDR1 is SNHLY and CDR2 FYNNEI. V dropped 5 bases and J dropped 2 bases, with 2 bases sitting between them. The CDR3 spans 11 residues. Study findings and constraints: Among the lowest peripheral clonal expansion occurred in 0.1-3.0 mg/kg partial responders. At 0.1 to 3.0 mg/kg and by week 6, clonal expansion occurred in CD4+ and CD8+ blood T cells.

Assay used: immunoSEQ multiplex PCR; TCRdb lists only in-frame clones, some missing. There are 75,000 to 80,000 clones in the sample; 87% occur only once, and 6.2% lies in the top ten. The TCR originated in an adult with an advanced solid tumor such as melanoma, head and neck, liver or kidney cancer. The input for sequencing was CD4+ or CD8+ T cells sorted from blood, taken in a trial of the OX40 agonist ivuxolimab. The chain is built from TRBV2 and TRBJ2-3; D is uncertain. For the CDR3, the DNA is TGTGCCAGCAGTTTCACAGATACGCAGTATTTT. Its translation: CASSFTDTQYF.